This paragraph covers one T cell receptor (beta chain) sequence. The data originate from a study of blood T cell repertoires in COVID-19. On the study more broadly: From the United States, Italy and Spain came samples of acute and convalescent COVID-19. The cDNA or gDNA used as material had been derived from T cells, B-cell-depleted T cells, or PBMCs.

TCRdb's copy holds only in-frame clones and misses some; the assay was immunoSEQ multiplex PCR. The data show about 340,000 clones, 88% seen once. Germline V gene sequence: CDR1 KGHDR, CDR2 SFDVKD. Unmatched junction bases numbered 2, after V lost 3 bases and J lost 4 bases. CDR3 size: 15 residues. Followed over time, Seattle patients had been enrolled while infection was active. The chain has TRBV24-1 and TRBJ2-6; 7 positions match TRBD1. The origin of this receptor is an older woman with COVID-19, enrolled during active disease. Material: peripheral blood. CDR3 sequence: CATSDPRGGANVLTF. The CDR3 DNA follows: TGTGCCACCAGTGATCCCAGGGGGGGGGCCAACGTCCTGACTTTC.